This T cell receptor (beta chain) was retrieved from a study of blood T cell repertoires in COVID-19. Study context: Whether acute or convalescent, the COVID-19 samples came from the United States, Italy and Spain. Sources were T cells, B-cell-depleted T cells, or PBMCs; the material itself was cDNA or gDNA.

The CDR3 is 14 amino acids. Looked up from germline, CDR1 is KGHDR and CDR2 is SFDVKD. Trimming shortened V by 3 bases and J by 6 bases, and 11 bases separated the two germline ends. Here immunoSEQ multiplex PCR was the method, and the copy in TCRdb shows in-frame clones only, minus some. The table records around 180,000 clones, roughly 84% of them present only once. The chain is built from TRBV24-1 and TRBJ1-5, with TRBD1 as a possible D gene (6 bases). This clonotype was obtained from a woman older than 75 with active or convalescent COVID-19. The sample was peripheral blood. CDR3 amino acids: CATSDRGGSQPQHF. In nucleotides, the CDR3 is TGTGCCACCAGTGATCGGGGGGGCAGTCAGCCCCAGCATTTT.